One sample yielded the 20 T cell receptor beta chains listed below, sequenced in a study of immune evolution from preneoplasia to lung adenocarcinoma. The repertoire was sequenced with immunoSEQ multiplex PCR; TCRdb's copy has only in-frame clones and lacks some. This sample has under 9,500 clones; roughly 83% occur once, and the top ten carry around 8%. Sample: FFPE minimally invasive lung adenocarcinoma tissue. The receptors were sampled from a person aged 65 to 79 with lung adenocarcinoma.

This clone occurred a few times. Here the CDR3 DNA reads TGTGCCAGCAGGACAGGGAATGAAGAAAAACTGTTTTTT. It translates to CASRTGNEEKLFF. This sequence joins TRBV25-1 and TRBJ1-4; 7 bases match TRBD1. The junction had 6 bases not matched to a gene; V was cut back by 6 bases and J by 8 bases. Germline V CDR1 and CDR2: MGHDK, SYGVNS. The length of the CDR3 is 13 residues.

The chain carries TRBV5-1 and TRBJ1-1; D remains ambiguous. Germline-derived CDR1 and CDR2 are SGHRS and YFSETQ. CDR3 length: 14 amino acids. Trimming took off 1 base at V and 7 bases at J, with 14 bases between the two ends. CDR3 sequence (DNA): TGCGCCAGCAGCTTGACGGTCGAGAAGGTTGAAGCTTTCTTT. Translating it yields CASSLTVEKVEAFF.

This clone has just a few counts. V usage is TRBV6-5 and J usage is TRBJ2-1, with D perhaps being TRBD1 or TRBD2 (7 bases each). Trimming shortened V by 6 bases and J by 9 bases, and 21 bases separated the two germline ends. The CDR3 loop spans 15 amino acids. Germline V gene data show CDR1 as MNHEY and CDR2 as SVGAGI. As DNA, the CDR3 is TGTGCCAGCAGGACCCTTTTCAGGGGGGGTTTTGAGCAGTTCTTC. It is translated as CASRTLFRGGFEQFF.

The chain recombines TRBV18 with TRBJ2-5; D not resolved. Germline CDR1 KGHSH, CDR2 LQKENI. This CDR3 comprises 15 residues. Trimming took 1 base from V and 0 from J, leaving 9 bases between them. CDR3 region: CASSPRPGYQETQYF. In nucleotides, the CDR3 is TGTGCCAGCTCACCACGGCCTGGCTACCAAGAGACCCAGTACTTC.

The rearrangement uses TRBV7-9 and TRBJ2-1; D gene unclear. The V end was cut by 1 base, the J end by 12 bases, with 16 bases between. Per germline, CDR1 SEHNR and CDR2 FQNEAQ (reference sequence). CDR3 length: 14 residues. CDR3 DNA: TGTGCCAGCAGCTTAGGGGATCCGTCAAGTTTGCAGTTCTTC. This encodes CASSLGDPSSLQFF.

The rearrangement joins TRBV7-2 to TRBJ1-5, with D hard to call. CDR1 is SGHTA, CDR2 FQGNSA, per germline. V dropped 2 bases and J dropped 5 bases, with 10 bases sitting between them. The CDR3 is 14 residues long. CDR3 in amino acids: CASSLKVADQPQHF. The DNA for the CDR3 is TGTGCCAGCAGCTTAAAAGTGGCAGATCAGCCCCAGCATTTT.

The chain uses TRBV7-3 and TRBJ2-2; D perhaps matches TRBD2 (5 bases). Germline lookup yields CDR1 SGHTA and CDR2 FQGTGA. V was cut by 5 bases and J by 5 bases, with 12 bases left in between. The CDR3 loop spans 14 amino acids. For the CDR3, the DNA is TGTGCCAGCAGCCCTATAGCGTCTACCGGGGAGCTGTTTTTT. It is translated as CASSPIASTGELFF.

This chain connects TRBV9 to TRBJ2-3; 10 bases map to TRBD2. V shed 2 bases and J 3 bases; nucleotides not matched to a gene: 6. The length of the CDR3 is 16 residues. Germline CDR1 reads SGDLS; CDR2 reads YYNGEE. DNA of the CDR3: TGTGCCAGCAGCGTCCAGGGAGCGGGGGGGACAGATACGCAGTATTTT. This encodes CASSVQGAGGTDTQYF.

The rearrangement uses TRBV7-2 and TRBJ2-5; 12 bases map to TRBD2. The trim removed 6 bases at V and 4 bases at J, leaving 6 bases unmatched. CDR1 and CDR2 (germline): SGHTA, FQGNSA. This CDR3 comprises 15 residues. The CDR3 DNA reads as TGTGCCAGCAGGGATCCGGGACTAGCGGGAGAGACCCAGTACTTC. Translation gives CASRDPGLAGETQYF.

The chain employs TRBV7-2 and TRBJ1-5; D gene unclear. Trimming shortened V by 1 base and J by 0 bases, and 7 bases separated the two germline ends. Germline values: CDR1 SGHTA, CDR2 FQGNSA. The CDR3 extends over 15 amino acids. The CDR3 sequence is CASSLDGSSNQPQHF. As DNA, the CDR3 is TGTGCCAGCAGCTTAGATGGGAGTAGCAATCAGCCCCAGCATTTT.

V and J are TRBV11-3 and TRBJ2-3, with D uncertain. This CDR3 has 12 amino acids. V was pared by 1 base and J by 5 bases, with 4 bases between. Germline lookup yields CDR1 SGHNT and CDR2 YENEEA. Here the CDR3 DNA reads TGTGCCAGCAGCTTAGGCGGAGATACGCAGTATTTT. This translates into CASSLGGDTQYF.

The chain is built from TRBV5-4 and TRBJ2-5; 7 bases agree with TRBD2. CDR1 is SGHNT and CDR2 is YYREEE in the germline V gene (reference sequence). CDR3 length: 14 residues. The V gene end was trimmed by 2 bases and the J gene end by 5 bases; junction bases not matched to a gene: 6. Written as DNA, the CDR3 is TGTGCCAGCAGCTTAGAAGCGGGAAAGGAGACCCAGTACTTC. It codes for CASSLEAGKETQYF.

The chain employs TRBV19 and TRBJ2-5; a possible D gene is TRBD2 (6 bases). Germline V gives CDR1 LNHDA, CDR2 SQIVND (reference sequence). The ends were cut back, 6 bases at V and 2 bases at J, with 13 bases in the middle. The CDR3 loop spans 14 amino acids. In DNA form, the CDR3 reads TGTGCCAGTAGGGGAGGAGGTCCTCAAGAGACCCAGTACTTC. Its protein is CASRGGGPQETQYF.

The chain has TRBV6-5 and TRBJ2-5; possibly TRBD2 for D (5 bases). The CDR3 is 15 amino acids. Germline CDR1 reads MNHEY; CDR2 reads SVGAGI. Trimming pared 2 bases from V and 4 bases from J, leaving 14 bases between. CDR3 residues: CASSYEGAPGETQYF. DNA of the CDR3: TGTGCCAGCAGTTACGAGGGCGCCCCAGGAGAGACCCAGTACTTC.

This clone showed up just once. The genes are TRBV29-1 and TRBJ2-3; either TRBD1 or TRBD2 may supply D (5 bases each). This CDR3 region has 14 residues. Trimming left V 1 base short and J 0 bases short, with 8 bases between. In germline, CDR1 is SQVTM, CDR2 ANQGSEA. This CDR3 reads CSVEGGTSTDTQYF. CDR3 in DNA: TGCAGCGTTGAAGGTGGGACCAGCACAGATACGCAGTATTTT.

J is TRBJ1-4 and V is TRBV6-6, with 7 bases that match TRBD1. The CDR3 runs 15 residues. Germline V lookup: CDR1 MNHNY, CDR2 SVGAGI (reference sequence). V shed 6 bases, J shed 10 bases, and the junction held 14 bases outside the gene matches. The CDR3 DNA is TGTGCCAGCAGCGCACAGGGGCTACGCCTTGCAAAACTGTTTTTT. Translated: CASSAQGLRLAKLFF.

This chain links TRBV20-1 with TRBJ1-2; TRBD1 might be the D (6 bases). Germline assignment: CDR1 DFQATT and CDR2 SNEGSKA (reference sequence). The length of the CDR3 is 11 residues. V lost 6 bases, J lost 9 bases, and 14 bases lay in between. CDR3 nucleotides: TGCAGTGCGGAGGACAGCGTCAGCTACACCTTC. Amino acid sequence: CSAEDSVSYTF.

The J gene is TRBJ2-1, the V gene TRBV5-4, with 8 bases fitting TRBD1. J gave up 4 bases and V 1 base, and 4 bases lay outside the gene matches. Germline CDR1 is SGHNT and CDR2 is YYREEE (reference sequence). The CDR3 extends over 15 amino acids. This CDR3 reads CASSLPGQVYNEQFF. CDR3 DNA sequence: TGTGCCAGCAGCTTGCCGGGACAGGTTTACAATGAGCAGTTCTTC. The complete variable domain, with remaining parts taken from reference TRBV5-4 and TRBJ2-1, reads ETGVTQSPTHLIKTRGQQVTLRCSSQSGHNTVSWYQQALGQGPQFIFQYYREEENGRGNFPPRFSGLQFPNYSSELNVNALELDDSALYLCASSLPGQVYNEQFFGPGTRLTVL.

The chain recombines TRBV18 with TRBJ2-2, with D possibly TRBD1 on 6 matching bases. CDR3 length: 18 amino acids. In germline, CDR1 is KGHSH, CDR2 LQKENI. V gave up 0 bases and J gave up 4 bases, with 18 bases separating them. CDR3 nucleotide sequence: TGTGCCAGCTCACCACCCCGCGTTCCGGGACAACTCACCGGGGAGCTGTTTTTT. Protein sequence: CASSPPRVPGQLTGELFF.

The CDR3 DNA reads as TGTGCCAGCAGCGGACAGGGGGCGGTTGGCTACACCTTC. This gives the protein CASSGQGAVGYTF. J is TRBJ1-2 and V is TRBV7-2, with 11 bases matching TRBD1. The CDR3 sequence is 13 residues long. J lost 7 bases, V lost 5 bases, and 3 bases had no gene match. CDR1 is SGHTA, CDR2 FQGNSA, per germline.